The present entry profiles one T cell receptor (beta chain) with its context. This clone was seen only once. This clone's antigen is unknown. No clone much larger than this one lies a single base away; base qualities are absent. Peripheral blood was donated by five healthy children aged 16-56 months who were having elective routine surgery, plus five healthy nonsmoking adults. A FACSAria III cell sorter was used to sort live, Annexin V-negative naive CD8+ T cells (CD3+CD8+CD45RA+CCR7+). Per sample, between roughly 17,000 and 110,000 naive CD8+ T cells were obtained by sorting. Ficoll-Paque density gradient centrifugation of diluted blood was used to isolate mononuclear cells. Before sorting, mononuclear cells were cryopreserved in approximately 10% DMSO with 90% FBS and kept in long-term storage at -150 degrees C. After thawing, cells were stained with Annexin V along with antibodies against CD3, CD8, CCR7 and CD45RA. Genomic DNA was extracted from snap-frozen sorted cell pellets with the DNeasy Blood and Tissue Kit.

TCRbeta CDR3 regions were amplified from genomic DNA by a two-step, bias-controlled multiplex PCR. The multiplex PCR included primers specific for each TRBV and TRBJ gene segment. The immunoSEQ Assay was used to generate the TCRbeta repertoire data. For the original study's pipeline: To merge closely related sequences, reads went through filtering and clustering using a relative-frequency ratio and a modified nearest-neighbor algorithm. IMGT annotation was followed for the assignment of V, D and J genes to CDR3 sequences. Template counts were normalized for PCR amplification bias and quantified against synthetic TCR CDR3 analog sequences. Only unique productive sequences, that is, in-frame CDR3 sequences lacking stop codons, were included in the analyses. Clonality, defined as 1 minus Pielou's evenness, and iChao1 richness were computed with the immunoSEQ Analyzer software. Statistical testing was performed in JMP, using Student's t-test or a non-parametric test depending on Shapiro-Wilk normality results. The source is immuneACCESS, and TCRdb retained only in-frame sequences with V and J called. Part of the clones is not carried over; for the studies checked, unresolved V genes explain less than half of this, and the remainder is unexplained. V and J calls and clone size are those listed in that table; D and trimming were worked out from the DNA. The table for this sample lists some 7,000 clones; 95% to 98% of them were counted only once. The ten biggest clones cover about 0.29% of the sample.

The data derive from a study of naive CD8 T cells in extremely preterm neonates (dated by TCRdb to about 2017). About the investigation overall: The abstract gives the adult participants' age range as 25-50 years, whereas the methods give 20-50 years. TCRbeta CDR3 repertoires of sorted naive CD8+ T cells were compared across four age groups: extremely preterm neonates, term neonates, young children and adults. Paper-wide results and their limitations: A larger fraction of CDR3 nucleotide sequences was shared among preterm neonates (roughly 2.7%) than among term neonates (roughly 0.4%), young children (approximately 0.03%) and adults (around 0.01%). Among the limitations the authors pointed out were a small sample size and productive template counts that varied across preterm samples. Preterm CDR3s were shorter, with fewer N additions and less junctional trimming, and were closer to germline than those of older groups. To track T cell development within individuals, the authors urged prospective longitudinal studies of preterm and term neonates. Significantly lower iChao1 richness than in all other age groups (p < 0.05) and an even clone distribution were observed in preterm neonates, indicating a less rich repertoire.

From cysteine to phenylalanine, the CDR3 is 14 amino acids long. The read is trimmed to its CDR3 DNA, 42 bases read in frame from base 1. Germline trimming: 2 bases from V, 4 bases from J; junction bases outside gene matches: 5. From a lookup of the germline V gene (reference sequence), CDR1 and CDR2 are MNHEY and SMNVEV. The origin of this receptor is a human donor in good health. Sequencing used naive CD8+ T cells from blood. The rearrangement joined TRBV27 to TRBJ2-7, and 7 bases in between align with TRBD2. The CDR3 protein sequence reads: CASSLTASGYEQYF. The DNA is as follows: TGTGCCAGCAGTTTAACGGCTAGCGGTTACGAGCAGTACTTC.